Listed below are T cell receptor beta chains from one sample, sequenced in a study of T cell responses to AZD1222 COVID-19 vaccine. Assay used: immunoSEQ multiplex PCR; TCRdb lists only in-frame clones, some missing. The table shows 120,000 to 150,000 clones, with roughly 90% occurring only once. The sequenced sample was peripheral blood, obtained on day 0 of AZD1222 vaccination. Source of these receptors: an adult in good health. Both conserved end residues are part of each CDR3. A D gene is named only where the DNA matches it firmly. A clone size is listed for some rows: how often the clone was seen (once, few, many), or a class if it is expanded.

v_gene: TRBV27; d_gene: NA; j_gene: TRBJ2-2; abundance: NA; CDR3nt: TGTGCCAGCAGCGCGGGGACTGGGGGAGCCGGGGAGCTGTTTTTT; CDR3aa: CASSAGTGGAGELFF
v_gene: TRBV5-6; d_gene: TRBD2; j_gene: TRBJ2-1; abundance: few; CDR3nt: TGTGCCAGCAGGACCATCACTAGCGGCGCGTATGAGCAGTTCTTC; CDR3aa: CASRTITSGAYEQFF
v_gene: TRBV20-1; d_gene: NA; j_gene: TRBJ1-3; abundance: NA; CDR3nt: TGCAGTGCTAGTAGTCTGACAGCTGGAAACACCATATATTTT; CDR3aa: CSASSLTAGNTIYF
v_gene: TRBV4-2; d_gene: NA; j_gene: TRBJ1-6; abundance: NA; CDR3nt: TGTGCCAGCAGCCAGGGGAGAGTCCCTAATTCACCCCTCCACTTT; CDR3aa: CASSQGRVPNSPLHF
v_gene: TRBV5-1; d_gene: NA; j_gene: TRBJ2-5; abundance: NA; CDR3nt: TGCGCCAGCAGCTTGGCCTCGGACTGGGGGGGGCGCATGGAGACCCAGTACTTC; CDR3aa: CASSLASDWGGRMETQYF
v_gene: TRBV9; d_gene: TRBD2; j_gene: TRBJ2-7; abundance: once; CDR3nt: TGTGCCAGCAGCTCCGGACTAGCGGGAGCCTACGAGCAGTACTTC; CDR3aa: CASSSGLAGAYEQYF
v_gene: TRBV19; d_gene: TRBD1; j_gene: TRBJ1-1; abundance: once; CDR3nt: TGTGCCAGTACCCGGCGGGGACAGGGGGACCCTAACACTGAAGCTTTCTTT; CDR3aa: CASTRRGQGDPNTEAFF
v_gene: TRBV4-1; d_gene: TRBD1; j_gene: TRBJ2-7; abundance: NA; CDR3nt: TGCGCCAGCAGCCAGAACAGGGGGCTCTACGAGCAGTACTTC; CDR3aa: CASSQNRGLYEQYF
v_gene: TRBV14; d_gene: TRBD1; j_gene: TRBJ1-4; abundance: NA; CDR3nt: TGTGCCAGCAGCCAAGGACAGGGGCCTAATGAAAAACTGTTTTTT; CDR3aa: CASSQGQGPNEKLFF
v_gene: TRBV3-1/TRBV3-2; d_gene: NA; j_gene: TRBJ1-3; abundance: few; CDR3nt: TGTGCCAGCAGCCAGCGTAGGGGGGCCGGAAACACCATATATTTT; CDR3aa: CASSQRRGAGNTIYF
v_gene: TRBV29-1; d_gene: NA; j_gene: TRBJ1-2; abundance: NA; CDR3nt: TGCAGCGTTGAAGCGGACGGCTACACCTTC; CDR3aa: CSVEADGYTF
v_gene: TRBV6-6; d_gene: TRBD1; j_gene: TRBJ2-7; abundance: NA; CDR3nt: TGTGCCAGCAGTTACTCAGGGGACAGGAGCTACGAGCAGTACTTC; CDR3aa: CASSYSGDRSYEQYF
v_gene: TRBV24-1; d_gene: NA; j_gene: TRBJ2-7; abundance: NA; CDR3nt: TGTGCCACCAGTGATGATGAGGGACACGAGCAGTACTTC; CDR3aa: CATSDDEGHEQYF
v_gene: TRBV7-3; d_gene: TRBD1; j_gene: TRBJ2-7; abundance: NA; CDR3nt: TGTGCCAGCAGCACGACAGGGTCCTACGAGCAGTACTTC; CDR3aa: CASSTTGSYEQYF
v_gene: TRBV12-3/TRBV12-4; d_gene: NA; j_gene: TRBJ2-5; abundance: NA; CDR3nt: TGTGCCAGCAGTCCCAGGGGGGGCACCCAGTACTTC; CDR3aa: CASSPRGGTQYF
v_gene: TRBV10-3; d_gene: NA; j_gene: TRBJ1-4; abundance: NA; CDR3nt: TGTGCCATCAGTGTCCAATCTAATGAAAAACTGTTTTTT; CDR3aa: CAISVQSNEKLFF
v_gene: TRBV5-1; d_gene: TRBD1; j_gene: TRBJ1-4; abundance: few; CDR3nt: TGCGCCAGCAGCTTGGGACAGGGGGCGCCCACTAATGAAAAACTGTTTTTT; CDR3aa: CASSLGQGAPTNEKLFF
v_gene: TRBV5-1; d_gene: NA; j_gene: TRBJ1-4; abundance: NA; CDR3nt: TGCGCCAGCAGCCCCAGGGGTAGGGAAAAACTGTTTTTT; CDR3aa: CASSPRGREKLFF
v_gene: TRBV29-1; d_gene: NA; j_gene: TRBJ1-2; abundance: NA; CDR3nt: TGCAGCGTTGAAGTTTTGGCCGGGAACTATGGCTACACCTTC; CDR3aa: CSVEVLAGNYGYTF
v_gene: TRBV9; d_gene: NA; j_gene: TRBJ1-3; abundance: NA; CDR3nt: TGTGCCAGCAGCGTAGGGGGGTTGGGCAGATCTGGAAACACCATATATTTT; CDR3aa: CASSVGGLGRSGNTIYF
v_gene: TRBV19; d_gene: NA; j_gene: TRBJ1-1; abundance: NA; CDR3nt: TGTGCCAGTAGCCCACAGGTCCACCGAAACACTGAAGCTTTCTTT; CDR3aa: CASSPQVHRNTEAFF
v_gene: TRBV5-1; d_gene: TRBD2; j_gene: TRBJ2-1; abundance: NA; CDR3nt: TGCGCCAGCAGCTTGGGTTTACTAGCGGGAGGGCAGGTCAATGAGCAGTTCTTC; CDR3aa: CASSLGLLAGGQVNEQFF
v_gene: TRBV6-5; d_gene: NA; j_gene: TRBJ1-2; abundance: NA; CDR3nt: TGTGCCAGCACGAGCACTACTAACTATGGCTACACCTTC; CDR3aa: CASTSTTNYGYTF
v_gene: TRBV9; d_gene: NA; j_gene: TRBJ2-7; abundance: NA; CDR3nt: TGTGCCAGCAGCCGCCCAATCGGAGGGGGTGGGTACGAGCAGTACTTC; CDR3aa: CASSRPIGGGGYEQYF
v_gene: TRBV2; d_gene: NA; j_gene: TRBJ2-5; abundance: NA; CDR3nt: TGTGCCAGCAGTCCCAGGGAGACCCAGTACTTC; CDR3aa: CASSPRETQYF
v_gene: TRBV7-2; d_gene: TRBD1; j_gene: TRBJ2-7; abundance: NA; CDR3nt: TGTGCCAGCAGCTTCTCTCACAGGGGGACGTACGAGCAGTACTTC; CDR3aa: CASSFSHRGTYEQYF
v_gene: TRBV29-1; d_gene: TRBD1; j_gene: TRBJ1-1; abundance: NA; CDR3nt: TGCAGCGTGAGACAGGGGGACACTGAAGCTTTCTTT; CDR3aa: CSVRQGDTEAFF
v_gene: TRBV28; d_gene: TRBD2; j_gene: TRBJ2-7; abundance: NA; CDR3nt: TGTGCCAGCATCCTGGGAGCGGGAGGCTACGAGCAGTACTTC; CDR3aa: CASILGAGGYEQYF
v_gene: TRBV7-9; d_gene: NA; j_gene: TRBJ1-4; abundance: NA; CDR3nt: TGTGCCAGCAGCTTACGGGGGACCCTAAATGAAAAACTGTTTTTT; CDR3aa: CASSLRGTLNEKLFF
v_gene: TRBV5-6; d_gene: NA; j_gene: TRBJ2-1; abundance: NA; CDR3nt: TGTGCCAGCAGCTTGGAAAGGCCCTACAATGAGCAGTTCTTC; CDR3aa: CASSLERPYNEQFF
v_gene: TRBV14; d_gene: NA; j_gene: TRBJ1-6; abundance: few; CDR3nt: TGTGCCAGCAGCCAAGCGGGGGCGGGAAGGACCCTCCACTTT; CDR3aa: CASSQAGAGRTLHF
v_gene: TRBV6-5; d_gene: NA; j_gene: TRBJ1-1; abundance: NA; CDR3nt: TGTGCCAGCAGCCTCTCAGCGGTGAACACTGAAGCTTTCTTT; CDR3aa: CASSLSAVNTEAFF
v_gene: TRBV12-3/TRBV12-4; d_gene: NA; j_gene: TRBJ2-3; abundance: NA; CDR3nt: TGTGCCAGCAGTTTGGGGGCCTTGGATACGCAGTATTTT; CDR3aa: CASSLGALDTQYF
v_gene: TRBV27; d_gene: TRBD2; j_gene: TRBJ2-1; abundance: NA; CDR3nt: TGTGCCAGCAGAAAAATCGGGACTAGGGGCGGGAATGAGCAGTTCTTC; CDR3aa: CASRKIGTRGGNEQFF
v_gene: TRBV18; d_gene: TRBD1; j_gene: TRBJ2-7; abundance: NA; CDR3nt: TGTGCCAGCTCACCCGGGACAGGAGGTCCATACGAGCAGTACTTC; CDR3aa: CASSPGTGGPYEQYF
v_gene: TRBV29-1; d_gene: TRBD1; j_gene: TRBJ1-2; abundance: few; CDR3nt: TGCAGCGTTGAAATGGAGGGGGCGCGTGGCTACACCTTC; CDR3aa: CSVEMEGARGYTF
v_gene: TRBV28; d_gene: NA; j_gene: TRBJ1-1; abundance: NA; CDR3nt: TGTGCCAGCAGTCAATGGGTAAGACGGGCTGAAGCTTTCTTT; CDR3aa: CASSQWVRRAEAFF
v_gene: TRBV28; d_gene: NA; j_gene: TRBJ2-7; abundance: few; CDR3nt: TGTGCCAGCTCCCTTCACGATTCACAGGGCTACGAGCAGTACTTC; CDR3aa: CASSLHDSQGYEQYF
v_gene: TRBV19; d_gene: NA; j_gene: TRBJ2-7; abundance: NA; CDR3nt: TGTGCCAGTAGTATCACCCCTACCTACGAGCAGTACTTC; CDR3aa: CASSITPTYEQYF
v_gene: TRBV4-2; d_gene: NA; j_gene: TRBJ2-7; abundance: NA; CDR3nt: TGTGCCAGCAGCCCTCTTAGGGGAGCCTACGAGCAGTACTTC; CDR3aa: CASSPLRGAYEQYF
v_gene: TRBV11-2; d_gene: NA; j_gene: TRBJ1-2; abundance: few; CDR3nt: TGTGCCAGCAGCTACAGGGTTTTATATGGCTACACCTTC; CDR3aa: CASSYRVLYGYTF
v_gene: TRBV29-1; d_gene: NA; j_gene: TRBJ1-3; abundance: NA; CDR3nt: TGCAGCGTTGAGTGGGCTGGGGGAAACACCATATATTTT; CDR3aa: CSVEWAGGNTIYF
v_gene: TRBV5-4; d_gene: TRBD1; j_gene: TRBJ2-5; abundance: NA; CDR3nt: TGTGCCAGCAGCTTGATTGACAGGGGAGAGACCCAGTACTTC; CDR3aa: CASSLIDRGETQYF
v_gene: TRBV7-8; d_gene: NA; j_gene: TRBJ1-5; abundance: NA; CDR3nt: TGTGCCAGCAGCTTAGACGCAAGAAGCAATCAGCCCCAGCATTTT; CDR3aa: CASSLDARSNQPQHF
v_gene: TRBV4-2; d_gene: NA; j_gene: TRBJ2-1; abundance: NA; CDR3nt: TGTGCCAGCAGCCCCCGGGAGTGGGGTTACAATGAGCAGTTCTTC; CDR3aa: CASSPREWGYNEQFF
v_gene: TRBV3-1/TRBV3-2; d_gene: NA; j_gene: TRBJ1-2; abundance: NA; CDR3nt: TGTGCCAGCAGCCAAGTCCGGTCGGGAACCAGCGGCTACACCTTC; CDR3aa: CASSQVRSGTSGYTF
v_gene: TRBV30; d_gene: NA; j_gene: TRBJ1-2; abundance: NA; CDR3nt: TGTGCCTGGAGTGTACTAGGGCGCGGTGCTGGCTACACCTTC; CDR3aa: CAWSVLGRGAGYTF
v_gene: TRBV6-5; d_gene: NA; j_gene: TRBJ2-4; abundance: NA; CDR3nt: TGTGCCAGCAGCCGTGGGGGCGTCGGGAACATTCAGTACTTC; CDR3aa: CASSRGGVGNIQYF
v_gene: TRBV19; d_gene: TRBD2; j_gene: TRBJ2-3; abundance: NA; CDR3nt: TGTGCCAGTAGTATAGTTCTAGCGGGGTATAGCACAGATACGCAGTATTTT; CDR3aa: CASSIVLAGYSTDTQYF
v_gene: TRBV19; d_gene: NA; j_gene: TRBJ2-7; abundance: NA; CDR3nt: TGTGCCAGTAAGCCGGGACGGCACTCCTACGAGCAGTACTTC; CDR3aa: CASKPGRHSYEQYF
v_gene: TRBV6-5; d_gene: NA; j_gene: TRBJ2-7; abundance: once; CDR3nt: TGTGCCAGCAGTCATAAGGAGACCCGCTACGAGCAGTACTTC; CDR3aa: CASSHKETRYEQYF
v_gene: TRBV6-1; d_gene: NA; j_gene: TRBJ1-2; abundance: NA; CDR3nt: TGTGCCAGCAGTGAAGCAATATGGACGGTCTATGGCTACACCTTC; CDR3aa: CASSEAIWTVYGYTF
v_gene: TRBV10-1; d_gene: TRBD2; j_gene: TRBJ2-1; abundance: NA; CDR3nt: TGCGCCAGCAGTGAGTCGGGCCTAGCGGGCGAGCAGTTCTTC; CDR3aa: CASSESGLAGEQFF